This note documents a single T cell receptor (beta chain) sequence. The data were obtained in a study of cytotoxic CD8 clonotypes in ibrutinib-treated CLL. Assay used: immunoSEQ multiplex PCR; TCRdb lists only in-frame clones, some missing. The sample lists some 170,000 clones; 70% to 90% were seen once. Germline loops: CDR1 MNHNS, CDR2 SASEGT. The CDR3 length is 16 residues. The J segment lost 3 bases and the V segment lost 3 bases, leaving 10 bases of the junction unmatched. V and J are TRBV6-1 and TRBJ2-7; 8 nucleotides line up with TRBD1. The source was PBMCs, collected at disease progression, from a patient treated with ibrutinib. The TCR originated in a human donor with chronic lymphocytic leukemia. This CDR3 is CASSDLRQGRYYEQYF. The DNA of the CDR3 is TGTGCCAGCAGTGACCTTCGACAGGGGCGGTACTACGAGCAGTACTTC.